This paragraph reports one TCR beta chain. The method was immunoSEQ multiplex PCR; TCRdb's version includes in-frame clones alone and lacks a portion of them. The sample has about 180,000 clones, approximately 81% seen once; the top ten hold around 5.1%. The data stem from a study of blood T cell repertoires in COVID-19. The germline gives CDR1 SGHVS, CDR2 FNYEAQ. There are 13 residues in the CDR3. V lost 10 bases and J 0 bases, leaving 11 bases between the germline ends. Source material: PBMCs or T cells enriched from blood (not recorded which). This sequence was found in a woman aged 40 to 50 with acute COVID-19. V and J are TRBV7-6 and TRBJ2-3; D is possibly TRBD2 (5 bases). The CDR3 DNA follows: TGTGCCACAGGAGCGGAAAGCACAGATACGCAGTATTTT. Translating it yields CATGAESTDTQYF.